These 8 T cell receptor beta chains were all obtained from the same sample, sequenced in a study of shared clonotypes between healthy human individuals. The data were produced by immunoSEQ multiplex PCR, yet TCRdb's version contains in-frame clones alone and is incomplete. The sample carries 980,000 or so clones, 76% recorded once. The sample consisted of memory CD4+ T cells sorted from blood. Described subset: CD45RA-negative fraction. The receptor source for this set is a man aged 18 to 29 in good health.

CDR3 sequence reads: CASSPQQQETQYF. In DNA, the CDR3 is TGTGCCAGCTCACCACAGCAGCAAGAGACCCAGTACTTC. The V gene is TRBV18, the J gene TRBJ2-5; D call uncertain. Germline V gene data show CDR1 as KGHSH and CDR2 as LQKENI. This CDR3 region has 13 residues. V lost 1 base to trimming and J lost 2 bases, with 5 bases between them.

The chain is built from TRBV9 and TRBJ2-7, with D tentatively TRBD1 (6 bases). Trimming took 4 bases from V and 3 from J, leaving 8 bases between them. In germline, CDR1 is SGDLS, CDR2 YYNGEE. This CDR3 has 12 residues. The CDR3 reads CASSRDNYEQYF. The CDR3 DNA is TGTGCCAGCAGCAGGGACAACTACGAGCAGTACTTC.

V gene TRBV18 combines with J gene TRBJ2-1; 8 bases map to TRBD1. The length of the CDR3 is 13 residues. Looked up from germline, CDR1 is KGHSH and CDR2 is LQKENI. V lost 4 bases to trimming and J lost 7 bases; unmatched junction nucleotides: 3. The CDR3 sequence is CASSRTGMNEQFF. The CDR3 DNA sequence: TGTGCCAGCTCACGGACAGGGATGAATGAGCAGTTCTTC. The full variable domain, rest sourced from reference TRBV18 and TRBJ2-1, is NAGVMQNPRHLVRRRGQEARLRCSPMKGHSHVYWYRQLPEEGLKFMVYLQKENIIDESGMPKERFSAEFPKEGPSILRIQQVVRGDSAAYFCASSRTGMNEQFFGPGTRLTVL.

The rearrangement links TRBV19 to TRBJ1-2; 10 bases agree with TRBD1. V lost 3 bases and J lost 8; bases outside the gene matches: 9. The germline V gene encodes CDR1 LNHDA and CDR2 SQIVND (reference sequence). CDR3 length: 15 amino acids. CDR3 in amino acids: CASSMRQGATRGYTF. CDR3 sequence (DNA): TGTGCCAGTAGTATGAGACAGGGGGCTACTCGAGGCTACACCTTC.

This clone occurred many times. The chain carries TRBV6-1 and TRBJ1-6; possible D gene TRBD1, 6 bases. Germline V gene data show CDR1 as MNHNS and CDR2 as SASEGT. V lost 0 bases and J 6 bases, leaving 12 bases between the germline ends. The CDR3 spans 16 residues. This CDR3 is CASSEARQEPNSPLHF. The CDR3 DNA reads as TGTGCCAGCAGTGAAGCTAGACAGGAGCCTAATTCACCCCTCCACTTT.

Points on this clone: The sample carries other DNA sequences with the same CDR3. The chain is built from TRBV6-6 and TRBJ2-5; 7 nucleotides agree with TRBD2. V lost 5 bases and J lost 4; bases outside the gene matches: 7. Per the germline V gene, CDR1 is MNHNY and CDR2 is SVGAGI (reference sequence). The CDR3 covers 14 residues. The CDR3 loop is CASSPPGGGETQYF. CDR3 in DNA: TGTGCCAGCAGTCCTCCGGGGGGAGGAGAGACCCAGTACTTC.

The chain carries TRBV27 and TRBJ1-2, with a tentative D call TRBD1 (5 bases). Germline CDR1 and CDR2: MNHEY and SMNVEV (reference sequence). Trimming shortened V by 3 bases and J by 6 bases, and 20 bases separated the two germline ends. The CDR3 loop spans 16 amino acids. The DNA of the CDR3 is TGTGCCAGCAGTTTTTTTGGGGACCCGGGCGGGAATGGCTACACCTTC. It yields the protein CASSFFGDPGGNGYTF.

Notes on this clone: Other DNA sequences of this sample code for an identical CDR3. V is TRBV5-1 and J is TRBJ2-2, with TRBD2 identical over 7 bases. This CDR3 spans 14 amino acids. The V gene end was trimmed by 1 base and the J gene end by 5 bases; junction bases not matched to a gene: 2. Germline V gene sequence: CDR1 SGHRS, CDR2 YFSETQ. For the CDR3, the DNA is TGCGCCAGCAGCTTGCTAGCGGAGACCGGGGAGCTGTTTTTT. It yields the protein CASSLLAETGELFF.